These 5 T cell receptor beta chains originate from one sample sequenced in a study of blood T cell repertoires in COVID-19. The protocol was immunoSEQ multiplex PCR, while the TCRdb copy is restricted to in-frame clones and leaves out a portion. Of about 98,000 clones listed, 84% are singletons. The material sequenced was peripheral blood. The receptors were gathered from a middle-aged man with active or convalescent COVID-19.

The chain uses TRBV6-6 and TRBJ1-3; D is perhaps TRBD1 (6 bases). The CDR3 spans 16 residues. Trimming removed 6 bases at V and 2 bases at J, with 17 bases between. CDR1 and CDR2 from the germline V gene are MNHNY and SVGAGI (reference sequence). The CDR3 sequence: CASRSMQGYPGNTIYF. The CDR3 bases are TGTGCCAGCAGATCCATGCAGGGGTACCCTGGAAACACCATATATTTT.

CDR3 in DNA: TGCGCCAGCAGCTTGGGCGGGAAATACACAGATACGCAGTATTTT. This sequence encodes CASSLGGKYTDTQYF. The genes are TRBV5-1 and TRBJ2-3; D is possibly TRBD2 (6 bases). The V end was cut by 0 bases, the J end by 2 bases, with 10 bases between. There are 15 residues in the CDR3. From germline, CDR1 is SGHRS and CDR2 YFSETQ.

Only a few counts were recorded for this clone. The chain couples TRBV3-1 (or the pseudogene TRBV3-2) to TRBJ1-2, with 7 bases lining up with TRBD1. This CDR3 has 13 amino acids. Germline assignment: CDR1 LGHDT and CDR2 YNNKEL (reference sequence). J lost 7 bases, V lost 2 bases, and 4 bases had no gene match. DNA for the CDR3: TGTGCCAGCAGCCAATCGGGACAGAGTGGCTACACCTTC. Its protein product is CASSQSGQSGYTF.

V usage is TRBV3-1 (or the pseudogene TRBV3-2) and J usage is TRBJ2-3; 8 positions agree with TRBD1. Unmatched junction bases numbered 3, after V lost 0 bases and J lost 4 bases. CDR3 length: 15 residues. Germline loops: CDR1 LGHDT, CDR2 YNNKEL (reference sequence). The CDR3 sequence is CASSQDPTGADTQYF. In DNA form, the CDR3 reads TGTGCCAGCAGCCAAGACCCGACAGGGGCAGATACGCAGTATTTT.

The chain combines TRBV6-5 with TRBJ2-1; 14 nucleotides match TRBD2. The CDR3 covers 15 residues. Looked up from germline, CDR1 is MNHEY and CDR2 is SVGAGI. Germline trimming cut 4 bases from V and 7 bases from J; bases unmatched to any gene: 3. The CDR3 sequence is CASSSGTSGGNEQFF. As DNA, the CDR3 is TGTGCCAGCAGTTCCGGGACTAGCGGGGGAAATGAGCAGTTCTTC.